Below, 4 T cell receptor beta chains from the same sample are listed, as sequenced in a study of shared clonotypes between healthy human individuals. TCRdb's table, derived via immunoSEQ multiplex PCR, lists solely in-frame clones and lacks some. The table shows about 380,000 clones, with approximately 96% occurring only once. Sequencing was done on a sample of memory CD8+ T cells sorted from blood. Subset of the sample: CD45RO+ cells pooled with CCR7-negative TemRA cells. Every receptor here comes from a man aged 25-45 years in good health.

In nucleotides, the CDR3 is TGTGCCAGCAGTGCAGCATATGGCGGGAGCGCAGATACGCAGTATTTT. Amino acids: CASSAAYGGSADTQYF. The chain employs TRBV2 and TRBJ2-3, with 7 bases lining up with TRBD2. V lost 4 bases, J lost 4 bases, and 11 bases stayed unmatched. Germline CDR1 SNHLY, CDR2 FYNNEI. CDR3 length equals 16 residues.

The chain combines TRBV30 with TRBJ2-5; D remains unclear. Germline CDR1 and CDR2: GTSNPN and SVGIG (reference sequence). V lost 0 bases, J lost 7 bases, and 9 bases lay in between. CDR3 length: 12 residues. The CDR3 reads CAWSVGLGTQYF. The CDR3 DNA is TGTGCCTGGAGTGTAGGGCTGGGGACCCAGTACTTC.

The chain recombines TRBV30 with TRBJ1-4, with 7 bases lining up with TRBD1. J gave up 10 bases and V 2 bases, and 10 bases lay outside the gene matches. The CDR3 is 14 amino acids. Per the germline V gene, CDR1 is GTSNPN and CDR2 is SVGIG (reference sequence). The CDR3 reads CAWSSGTAALKLFF. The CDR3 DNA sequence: TGTGCCTGGAGTTCAGGGACAGCCGCCCTAAAACTGTTTTTT. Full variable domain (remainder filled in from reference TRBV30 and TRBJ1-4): SQTIHQWPATLVQPVGSPLSLECTVEGTSNPNLYWYRQAAGRGLQLLFYSVGIGQISSEVPQNLSASRPQDRQFILSSKKLLLSDSGFYLCAWSSGTAALKLFFGSGTQLSVL.

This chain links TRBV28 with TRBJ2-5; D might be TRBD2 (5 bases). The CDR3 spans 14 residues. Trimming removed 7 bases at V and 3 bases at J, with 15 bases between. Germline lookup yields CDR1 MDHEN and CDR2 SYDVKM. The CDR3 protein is CASKSFRAEETQYF. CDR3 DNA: TGTGCCAGCAAATCCTTTCGAGCGGAAGAGACCCAGTACTTC.